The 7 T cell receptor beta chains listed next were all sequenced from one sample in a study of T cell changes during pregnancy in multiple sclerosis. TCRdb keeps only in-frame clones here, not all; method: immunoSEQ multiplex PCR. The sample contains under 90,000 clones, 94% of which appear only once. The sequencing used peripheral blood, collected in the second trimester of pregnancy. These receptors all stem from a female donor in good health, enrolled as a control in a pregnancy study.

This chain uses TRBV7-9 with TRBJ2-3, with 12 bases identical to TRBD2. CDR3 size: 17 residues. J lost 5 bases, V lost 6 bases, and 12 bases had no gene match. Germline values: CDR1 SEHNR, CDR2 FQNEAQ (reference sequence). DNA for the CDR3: TGTGCCAGCAGTCTATTAAGGACTAGCGGGAATAGAGATACGCAGTATTTT. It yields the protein CASSLLRTSGNRDTQYF.

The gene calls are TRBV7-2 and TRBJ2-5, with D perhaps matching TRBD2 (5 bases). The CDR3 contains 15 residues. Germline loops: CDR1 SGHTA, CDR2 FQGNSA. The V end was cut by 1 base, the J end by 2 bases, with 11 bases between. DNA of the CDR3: TGTGCCAGCAGCTTAGATGGGCGGGTACAAGAGACCCAGTACTTC. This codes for CASSLDGRVQETQYF.

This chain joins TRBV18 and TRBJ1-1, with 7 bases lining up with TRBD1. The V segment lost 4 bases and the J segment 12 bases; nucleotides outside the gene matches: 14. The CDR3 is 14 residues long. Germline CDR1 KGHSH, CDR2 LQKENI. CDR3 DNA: TGTGCCAGCTCACGAGGAGGGGGCGAATGGTTGTCTTTCTTT. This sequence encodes CASSRGGGEWLSFF. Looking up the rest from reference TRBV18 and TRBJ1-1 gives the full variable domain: NAGVMQNPRHLVRRRGQEARLRCSPMKGHSHVYWYRQLPEEGLKFMVYLQKENIIDESGMPKERFSAEFPKEGPSILRIQQVVRGDSAAYFCASSRGGGEWLSFFGQGTRLTVV.

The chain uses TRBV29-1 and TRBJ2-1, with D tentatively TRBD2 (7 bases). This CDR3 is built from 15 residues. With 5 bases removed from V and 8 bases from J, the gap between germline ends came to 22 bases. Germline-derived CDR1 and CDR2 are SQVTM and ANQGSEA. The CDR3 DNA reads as TGCAGCGTTCCCAGGGGAGGACTAGTAAGCGATGAGCAGTTCTTC. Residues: CSVPRGGLVSDEQFF.

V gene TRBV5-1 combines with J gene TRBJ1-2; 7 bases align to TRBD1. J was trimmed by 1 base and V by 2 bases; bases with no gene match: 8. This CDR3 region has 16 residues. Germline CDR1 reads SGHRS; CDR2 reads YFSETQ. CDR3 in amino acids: CASSLTGTADNYGYTF. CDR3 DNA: TGCGCCAGCAGCTTAACCGGGACAGCCGATAACTATGGCTACACCTTC. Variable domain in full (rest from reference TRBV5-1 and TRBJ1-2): KAGVTQTPRYLIKTRGQQVTLSCSPISGHRSVSWYQQTPGQGLQFLFEYFSETQRNKGNFPGRFSGRQFSNSRSEMNVSTLELGDSALYLCASSLTGTADNYGYTFGSGTRLTVV.

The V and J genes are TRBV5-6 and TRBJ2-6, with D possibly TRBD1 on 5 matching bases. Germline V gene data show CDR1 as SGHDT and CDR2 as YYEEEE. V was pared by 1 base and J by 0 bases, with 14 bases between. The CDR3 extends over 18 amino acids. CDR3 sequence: CASSLLGRMYSGANVLTF. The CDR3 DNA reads TGTGCCAGCAGCTTGTTGGGGCGGATGTACTCTGGGGCCAACGTCCTGACTTTC.

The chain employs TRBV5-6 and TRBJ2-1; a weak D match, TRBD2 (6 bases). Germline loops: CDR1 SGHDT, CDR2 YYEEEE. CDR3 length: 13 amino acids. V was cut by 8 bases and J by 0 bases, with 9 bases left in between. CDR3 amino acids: CASSGSSYNEQFF. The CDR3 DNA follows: TGTGCCAGTTCCGGGAGCTCCTACAATGAGCAGTTCTTC.